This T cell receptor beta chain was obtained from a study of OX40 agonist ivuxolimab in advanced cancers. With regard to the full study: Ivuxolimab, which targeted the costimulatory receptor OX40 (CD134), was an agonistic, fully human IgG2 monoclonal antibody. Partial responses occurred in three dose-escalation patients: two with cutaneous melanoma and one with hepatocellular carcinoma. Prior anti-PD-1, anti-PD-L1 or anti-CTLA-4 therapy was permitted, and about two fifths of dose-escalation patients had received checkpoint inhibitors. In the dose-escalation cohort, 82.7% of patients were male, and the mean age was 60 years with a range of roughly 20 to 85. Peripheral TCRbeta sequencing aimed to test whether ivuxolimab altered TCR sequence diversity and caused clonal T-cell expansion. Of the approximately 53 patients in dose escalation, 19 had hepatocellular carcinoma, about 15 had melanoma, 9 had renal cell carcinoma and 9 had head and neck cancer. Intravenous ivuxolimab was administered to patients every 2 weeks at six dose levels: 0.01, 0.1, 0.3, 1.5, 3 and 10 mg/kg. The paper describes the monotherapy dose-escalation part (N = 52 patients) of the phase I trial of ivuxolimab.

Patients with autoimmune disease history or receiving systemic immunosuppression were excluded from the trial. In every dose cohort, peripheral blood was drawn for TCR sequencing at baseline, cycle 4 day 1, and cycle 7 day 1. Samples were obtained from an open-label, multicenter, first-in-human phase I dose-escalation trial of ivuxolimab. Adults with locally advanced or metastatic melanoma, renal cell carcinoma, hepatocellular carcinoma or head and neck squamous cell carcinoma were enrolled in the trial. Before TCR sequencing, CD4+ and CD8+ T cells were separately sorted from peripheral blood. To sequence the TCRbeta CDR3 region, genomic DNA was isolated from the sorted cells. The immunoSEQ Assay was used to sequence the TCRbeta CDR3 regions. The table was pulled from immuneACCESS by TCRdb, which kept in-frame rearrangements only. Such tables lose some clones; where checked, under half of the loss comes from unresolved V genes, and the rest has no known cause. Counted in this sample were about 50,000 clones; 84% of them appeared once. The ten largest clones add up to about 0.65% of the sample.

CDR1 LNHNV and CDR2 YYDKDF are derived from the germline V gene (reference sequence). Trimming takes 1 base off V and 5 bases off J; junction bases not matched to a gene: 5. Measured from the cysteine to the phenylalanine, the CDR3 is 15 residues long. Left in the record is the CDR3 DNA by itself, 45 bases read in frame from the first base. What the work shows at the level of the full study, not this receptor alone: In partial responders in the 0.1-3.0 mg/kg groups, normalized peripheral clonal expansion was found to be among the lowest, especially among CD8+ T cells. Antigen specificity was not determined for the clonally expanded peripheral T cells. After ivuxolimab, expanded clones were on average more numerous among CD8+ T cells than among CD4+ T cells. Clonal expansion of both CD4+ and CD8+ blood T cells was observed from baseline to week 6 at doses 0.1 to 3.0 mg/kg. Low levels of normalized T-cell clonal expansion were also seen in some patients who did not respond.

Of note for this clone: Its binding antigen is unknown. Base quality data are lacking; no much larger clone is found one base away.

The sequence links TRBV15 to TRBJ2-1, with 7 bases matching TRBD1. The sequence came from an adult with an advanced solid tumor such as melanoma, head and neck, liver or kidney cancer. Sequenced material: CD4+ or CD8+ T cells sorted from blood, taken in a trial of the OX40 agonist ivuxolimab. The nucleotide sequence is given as TGTGCCACCAGCAGAGGACAGGGTTTAGACAATGAGCAGTTCTTC. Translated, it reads CATSRGQGLDNEQFF.